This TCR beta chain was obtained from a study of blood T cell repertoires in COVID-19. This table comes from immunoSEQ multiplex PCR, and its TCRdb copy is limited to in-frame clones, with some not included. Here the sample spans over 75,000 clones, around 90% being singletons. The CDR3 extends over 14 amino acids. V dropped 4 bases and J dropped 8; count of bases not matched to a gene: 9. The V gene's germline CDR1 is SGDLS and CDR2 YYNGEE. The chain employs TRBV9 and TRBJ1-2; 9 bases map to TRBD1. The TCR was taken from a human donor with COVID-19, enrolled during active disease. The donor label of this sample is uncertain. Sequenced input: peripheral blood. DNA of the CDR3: TGTGCCAGCAGCCTGGGACAGGGTCCCTCAGGCTACACCTTC. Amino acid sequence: CASSLGQGPSGYTF.